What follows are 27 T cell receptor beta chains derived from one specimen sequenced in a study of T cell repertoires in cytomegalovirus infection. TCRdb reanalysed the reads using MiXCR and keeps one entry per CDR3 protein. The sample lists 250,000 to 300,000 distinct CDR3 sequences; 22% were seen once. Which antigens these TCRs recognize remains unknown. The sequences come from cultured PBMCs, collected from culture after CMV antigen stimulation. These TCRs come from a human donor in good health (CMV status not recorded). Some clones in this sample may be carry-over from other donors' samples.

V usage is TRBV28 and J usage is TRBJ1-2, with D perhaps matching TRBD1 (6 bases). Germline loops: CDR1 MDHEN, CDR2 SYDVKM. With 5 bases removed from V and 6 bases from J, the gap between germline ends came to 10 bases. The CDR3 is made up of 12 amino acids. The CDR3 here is CASSLRTDGYTF. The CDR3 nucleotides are TGTGCCAGCAGTCTCCGGACAGATGGCTACACCTTC.

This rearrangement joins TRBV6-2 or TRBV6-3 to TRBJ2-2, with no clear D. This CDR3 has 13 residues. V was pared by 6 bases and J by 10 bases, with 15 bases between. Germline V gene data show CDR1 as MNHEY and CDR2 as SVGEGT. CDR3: CASSPRPASELFF. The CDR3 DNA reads TGTGCCAGCAGCCCCAGACCTGCGTCGGAGCTGTTTTTT.

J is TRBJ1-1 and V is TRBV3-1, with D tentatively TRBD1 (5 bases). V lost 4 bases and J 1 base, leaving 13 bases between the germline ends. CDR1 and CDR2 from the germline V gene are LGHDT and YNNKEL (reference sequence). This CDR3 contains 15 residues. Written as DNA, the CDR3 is TGTGCCAGCAGCCGATTGACCGGGGGGAACACTGAAGCTTTCTTT. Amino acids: CASSRLTGGNTEAFF.

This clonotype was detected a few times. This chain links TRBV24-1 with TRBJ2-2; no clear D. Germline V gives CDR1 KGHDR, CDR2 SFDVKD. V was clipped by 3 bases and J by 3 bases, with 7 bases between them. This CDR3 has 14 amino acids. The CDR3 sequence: CATSDPPHTGELFF. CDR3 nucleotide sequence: TGTGCCACCAGTGATCCCCCTCACACCGGGGAGCTGTTTTTT.

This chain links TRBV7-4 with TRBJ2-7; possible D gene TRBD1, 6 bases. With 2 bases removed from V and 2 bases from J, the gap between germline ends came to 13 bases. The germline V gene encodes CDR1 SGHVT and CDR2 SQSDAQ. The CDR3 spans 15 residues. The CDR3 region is CASSLISEGAYEQYF. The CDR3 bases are TGTGCCAGCAGCTTAATATCCGAGGGGGCCTACGAGCAGTACTTC.

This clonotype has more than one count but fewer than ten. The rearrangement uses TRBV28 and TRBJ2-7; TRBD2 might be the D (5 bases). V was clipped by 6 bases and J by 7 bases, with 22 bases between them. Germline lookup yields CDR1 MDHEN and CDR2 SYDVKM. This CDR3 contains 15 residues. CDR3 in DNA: TGTGCCAGCAGCCCCAAACGGGGAGTGGTGGGGGAGCAGTACTTC. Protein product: CASSPKRGVVGEQYF. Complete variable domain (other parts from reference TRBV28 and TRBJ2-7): DVKVTQSSRYLVKRTGEKVFLECVQDMDHENMFWYRQDPGLGLRLIYFSYDVKMKEKGDIPEGYSVSREKKERFSLILESASTNQTSMYLCASSPKRGVVGEQYFGPGTRLTVT.

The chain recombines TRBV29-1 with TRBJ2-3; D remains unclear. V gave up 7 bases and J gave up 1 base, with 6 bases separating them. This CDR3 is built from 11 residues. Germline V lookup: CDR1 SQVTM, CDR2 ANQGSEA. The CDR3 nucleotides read TGCAGCGCCGACGGCACAGATACGCAGTATTTT. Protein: CSADGTDTQYF.

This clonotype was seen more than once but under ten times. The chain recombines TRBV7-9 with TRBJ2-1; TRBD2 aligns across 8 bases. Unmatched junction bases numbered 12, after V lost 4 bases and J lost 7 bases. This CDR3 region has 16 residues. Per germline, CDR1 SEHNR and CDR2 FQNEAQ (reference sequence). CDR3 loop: CASSSNLGAGANEQFF. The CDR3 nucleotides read TGTGCCAGCAGCTCGAACCTCGGAGCGGGAGCTAATGAGCAGTTCTTC.

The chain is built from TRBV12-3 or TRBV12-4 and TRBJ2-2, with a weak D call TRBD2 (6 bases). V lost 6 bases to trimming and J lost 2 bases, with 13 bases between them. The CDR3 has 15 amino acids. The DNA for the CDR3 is TGTGCCAGCAGCCCGGGACTCCCAAACACCGGGGAGCTGTTTTTT. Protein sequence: CASSPGLPNTGELFF.

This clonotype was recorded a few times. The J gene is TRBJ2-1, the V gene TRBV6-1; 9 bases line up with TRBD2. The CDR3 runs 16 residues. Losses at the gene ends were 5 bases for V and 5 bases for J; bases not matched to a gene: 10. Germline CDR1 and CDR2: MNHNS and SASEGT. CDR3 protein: CASSSLTSGFNNEQFF. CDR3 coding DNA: TGTGCCAGCAGTTCGCTAACTAGCGGGTTTAACAATGAGCAGTTCTTC.

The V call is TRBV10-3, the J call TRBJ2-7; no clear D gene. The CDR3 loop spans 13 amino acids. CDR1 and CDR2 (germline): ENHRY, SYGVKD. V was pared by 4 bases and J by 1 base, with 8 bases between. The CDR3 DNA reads TGTGCCATCAGTGTAACCGGTTCCTACGAGCAGTACTTC. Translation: CAISVTGSYEQYF.

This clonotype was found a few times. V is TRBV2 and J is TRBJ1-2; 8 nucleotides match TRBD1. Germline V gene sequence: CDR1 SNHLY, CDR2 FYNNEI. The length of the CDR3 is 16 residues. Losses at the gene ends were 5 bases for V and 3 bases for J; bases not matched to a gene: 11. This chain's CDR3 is CASSPDRVTMDYGYTF. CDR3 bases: TGTGCCAGCAGTCCGGACAGGGTGACGATGGACTATGGCTACACCTTC.

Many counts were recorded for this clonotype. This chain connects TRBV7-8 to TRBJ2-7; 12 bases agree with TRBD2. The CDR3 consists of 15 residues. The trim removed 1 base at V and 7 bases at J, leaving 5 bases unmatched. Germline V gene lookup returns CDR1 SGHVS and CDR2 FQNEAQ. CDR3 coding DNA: TGTGCCAGCAGCTTAGTGCTAGCGGGAGGGGGTGAGCAGTACTTC. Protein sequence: CASSLVLAGGGEQYF.

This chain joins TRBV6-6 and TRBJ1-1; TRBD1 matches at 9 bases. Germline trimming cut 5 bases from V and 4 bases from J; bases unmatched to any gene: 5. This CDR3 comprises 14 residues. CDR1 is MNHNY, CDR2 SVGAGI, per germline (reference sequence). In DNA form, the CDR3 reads TGTGCCAGCAGTCGGGACAGGGTGGGCACTGAAGCTTTCTTT. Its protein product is CASSRDRVGTEAFF.

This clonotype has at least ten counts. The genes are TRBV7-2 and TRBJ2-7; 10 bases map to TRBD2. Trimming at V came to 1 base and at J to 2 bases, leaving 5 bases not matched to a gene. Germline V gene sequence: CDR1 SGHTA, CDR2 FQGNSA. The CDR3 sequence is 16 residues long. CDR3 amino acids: CASSLGIAGGPYEQYF. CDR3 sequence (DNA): TGTGCCAGCAGCTTAGGAATAGCGGGAGGTCCCTACGAGCAGTACTTC. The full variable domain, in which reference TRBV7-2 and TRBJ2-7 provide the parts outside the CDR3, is GAGVSQSPSNKVTEKGKDVELRCDPISGHTALYWYRQSLGQGLEFLIYFQGNSAPDKSGLPSDRFSAERTGGSVSTLTIQRTQQEDSAVYLCASSLGIAGGPYEQYFGPGTRLTVT.

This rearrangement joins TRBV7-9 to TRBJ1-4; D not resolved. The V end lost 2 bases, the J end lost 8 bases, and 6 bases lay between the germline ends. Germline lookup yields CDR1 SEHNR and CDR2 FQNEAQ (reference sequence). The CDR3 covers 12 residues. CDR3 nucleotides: TGTGCCAGCAGCTTAAGGAACGAAAAACTGTTTTTT. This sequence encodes CASSLRNEKLFF.

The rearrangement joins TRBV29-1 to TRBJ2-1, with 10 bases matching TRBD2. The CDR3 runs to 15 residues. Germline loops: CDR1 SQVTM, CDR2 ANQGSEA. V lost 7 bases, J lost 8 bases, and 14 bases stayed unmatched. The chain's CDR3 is CSAETSGLGSDEQFF. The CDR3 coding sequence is TGCAGCGCGGAGACTAGCGGGCTAGGTTCGGATGAGCAGTTCTTC.

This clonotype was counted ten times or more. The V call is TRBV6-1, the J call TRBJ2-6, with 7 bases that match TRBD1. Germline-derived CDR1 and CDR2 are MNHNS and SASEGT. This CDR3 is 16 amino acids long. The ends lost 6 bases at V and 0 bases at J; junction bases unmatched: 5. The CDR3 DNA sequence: TGTGCCAGCAGAAAGGGACAGAGCTCTGGGGCCAACGTCCTGACTTTC. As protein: CASRKGQSSGANVLTF.

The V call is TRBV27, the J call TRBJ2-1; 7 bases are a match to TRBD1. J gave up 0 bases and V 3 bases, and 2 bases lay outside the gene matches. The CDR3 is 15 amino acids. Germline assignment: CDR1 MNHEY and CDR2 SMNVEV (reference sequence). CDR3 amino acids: CASSLDRSSYNEQFF. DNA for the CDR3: TGTGCCAGCAGTTTGGACAGGAGCTCCTACAATGAGCAGTTCTTC.

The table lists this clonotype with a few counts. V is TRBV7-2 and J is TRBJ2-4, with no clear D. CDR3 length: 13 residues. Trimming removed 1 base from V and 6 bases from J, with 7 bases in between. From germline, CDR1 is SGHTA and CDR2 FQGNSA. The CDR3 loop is CASSLDWRNIQYF. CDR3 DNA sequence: TGTGCCAGCAGCTTAGACTGGCGAAACATTCAGTACTTC.

CDR3 DNA: TGCAGCTGCTGGACAGGGGTCTCCTACAATGAGCAGTTCTTC. It is translated as CSCWTGVSYNEQFF. This chain links TRBV29-1 with TRBJ2-1; TRBD1 matches 9 bases. V dropped 8 bases and J dropped 0; count of bases not matched to a gene: 5. CDR3 size: 14 residues. Per germline, CDR1 SQVTM and CDR2 ANQGSEA.

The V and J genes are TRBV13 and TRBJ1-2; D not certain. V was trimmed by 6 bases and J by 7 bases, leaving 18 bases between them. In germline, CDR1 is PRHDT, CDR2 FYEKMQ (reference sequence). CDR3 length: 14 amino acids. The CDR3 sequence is CASRQNDGRVGYTF. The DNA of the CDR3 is TGTGCCAGCAGACAAAACGACGGTCGTGTTGGCTACACCTTC.

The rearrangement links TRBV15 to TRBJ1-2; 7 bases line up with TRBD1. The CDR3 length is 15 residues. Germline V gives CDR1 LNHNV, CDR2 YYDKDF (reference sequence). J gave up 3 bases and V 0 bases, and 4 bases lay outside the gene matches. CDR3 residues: CATSRDRQGDYGYTF. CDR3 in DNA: TGTGCCACCAGCAGAGATCGTCAGGGGGACTATGGCTACACCTTC.

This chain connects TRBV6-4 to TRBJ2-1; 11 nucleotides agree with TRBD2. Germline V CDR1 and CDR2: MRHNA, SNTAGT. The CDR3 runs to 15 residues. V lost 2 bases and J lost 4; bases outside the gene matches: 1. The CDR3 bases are TGTGCCAGCAGTGACGGGACTAGCGGTTACAATGAGCAGTTCTTC. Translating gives CASSDGTSGYNEQFF.

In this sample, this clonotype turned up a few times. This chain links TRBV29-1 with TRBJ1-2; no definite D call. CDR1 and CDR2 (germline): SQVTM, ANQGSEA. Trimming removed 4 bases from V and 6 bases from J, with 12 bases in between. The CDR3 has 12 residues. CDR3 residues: CSVGWSENGYTF. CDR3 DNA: TGCAGCGTTGGATGGTCGGAGAATGGCTACACCTTC.

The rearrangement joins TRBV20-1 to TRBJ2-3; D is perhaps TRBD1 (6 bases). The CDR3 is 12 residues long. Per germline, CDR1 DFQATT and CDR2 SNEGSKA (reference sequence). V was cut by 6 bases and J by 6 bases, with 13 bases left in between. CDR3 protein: CSAQGGRDTQYF. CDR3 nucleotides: TGCAGTGCCCAAGGGGGTCGGGATACGCAGTATTTT.

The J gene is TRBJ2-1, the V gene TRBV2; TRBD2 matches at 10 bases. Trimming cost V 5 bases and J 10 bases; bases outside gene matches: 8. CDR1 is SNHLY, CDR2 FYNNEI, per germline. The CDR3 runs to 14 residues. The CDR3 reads CASSSGLAATEQFF. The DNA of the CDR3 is TGTGCCAGCAGTTCCGGACTAGCGGCCACAGAGCAGTTCTTC.